A single T cell receptor (beta chain) is shown here with its context. This clonotype was observed a handful of times. This receptor's antigen is unknown. Base qualities are not recorded, but no much larger clone differs from it by a single base. These reads were obtained on an Illumina HiSeq 2500. Quantitative 5'-RACE with molecular barcodes was used to prepare TCR beta libraries. On the authors' methods: Disease-linked TCR variants were identified with a new computational method built on a probabilistic model of VDJ rearrangement. TCRdb took the public reads, trimmed them with fastp at Q25, ran MiXCR for clone calling and kept in-frame beta chains. Each CDR3 protein appears once, grouped with its most common genes and DNA. The authors' filters were not applied to this entry. Across this sample there are 350,000 to 400,000 distinct CDR3 sequences, with roughly 20% seen only once. The leading ten clones occupy less than 15% of the sample.

The V end loses 5 bases and the J end loses 2 bases, and a stretch of 15 bases separates them. CDR1 and CDR2 are read off the germline V gene as SGHAT and FQNNGV. Taken from cysteine to phenylalanine, the CDR3 has 15 residues. Of the read, only the CDR3 DNA is kept; its 45 bases are in frame from base 1. These data come from a study of CD8 T cells in ankylosing spondylitis (dated by TCRdb to about 2017). With respect to the entire study: To find TCR variants linked to disease, the study profiled T cell receptor beta repertoires in ankylosing spondylitis patients and healthy donors. Samples of peripheral blood were taken, and for ankylosing spondylitis patients, synovial fluid was collected as well. The whole study cohort included some 100 healthy donors and 25 ankylosing spondylitis patients. Beyond this particular receptor, the publication reports: A TCR beta motif made up of several highly homologous amino acid variants appeared to be characteristic of blood from ankylosing spondylitis patients. Significant enrichment of the disease-linked clones was reported in matched synovial fluid samples from ankylosing spondylitis patients. Some motif variants had previously been reported in the synovial fluid and blood of reactive arthritis patients, which suggests shared mechanisms of disease initiation. The disease-linked clones had a CD8+ phenotype and were found at relatively low frequencies in peripheral blood.

Source material: blood, either unsorted or a sorted T cell fraction (not recorded which). The chain is encoded by TRBV11-2 joined to TRBJ2-5; there is no confident call for the D gene. This receptor was identified in a male donor with ankylosing spondylitis or in good health (not recorded which). The base sequence is TGTGCCAGCAGCCCCCCAGCATTTAAGCAAGAGACCCAGTACTTC. Translated, it reads CASSPPAFKQETQYF.